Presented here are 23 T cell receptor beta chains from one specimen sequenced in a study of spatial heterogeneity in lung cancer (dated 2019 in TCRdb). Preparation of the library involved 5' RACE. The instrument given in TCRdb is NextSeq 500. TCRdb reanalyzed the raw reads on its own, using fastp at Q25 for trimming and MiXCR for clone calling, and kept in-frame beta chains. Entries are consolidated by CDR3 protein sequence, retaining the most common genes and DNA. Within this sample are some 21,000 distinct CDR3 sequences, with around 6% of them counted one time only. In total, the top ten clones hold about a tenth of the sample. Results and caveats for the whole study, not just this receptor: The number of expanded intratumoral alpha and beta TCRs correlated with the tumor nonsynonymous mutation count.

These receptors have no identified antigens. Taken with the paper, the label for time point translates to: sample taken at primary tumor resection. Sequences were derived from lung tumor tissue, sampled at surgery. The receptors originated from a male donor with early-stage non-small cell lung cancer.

The DNA for the CDR3 is TGTGCCAGCAGCTCCCGGGTAGGAAGCTCCTATAATTCACCCCTCCACTTT. Protein: CASSSRVGSSYNSPLHF. The genes are TRBV7-2 and TRBJ1-6; D not resolved. Per germline, CDR1 SGHTA and CDR2 FQGNSA. The CDR3 consists of 17 residues. V was shortened by 4 bases and J by 0 bases, with 13 bases between the two germline ends.

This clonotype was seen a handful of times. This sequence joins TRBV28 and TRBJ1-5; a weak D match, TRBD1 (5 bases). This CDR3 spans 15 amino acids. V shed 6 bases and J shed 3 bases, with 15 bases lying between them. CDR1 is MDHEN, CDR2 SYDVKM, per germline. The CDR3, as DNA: TGTGCCAGCAGCACTCTACAGGAGCTCAATCAGCCCCAGCATTTT. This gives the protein CASSTLQELNQPQHF. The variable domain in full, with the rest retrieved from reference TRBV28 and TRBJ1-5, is DVKVTQSSRYLVKRTGEKVFLECVQDMDHENMFWYRQDPGLGLRLIYFSYDVKMKEKGDIPEGYSVSREKKERFSLILESASTNQTSMYLCASSTLQELNQPQHFGDGTRLSIL.

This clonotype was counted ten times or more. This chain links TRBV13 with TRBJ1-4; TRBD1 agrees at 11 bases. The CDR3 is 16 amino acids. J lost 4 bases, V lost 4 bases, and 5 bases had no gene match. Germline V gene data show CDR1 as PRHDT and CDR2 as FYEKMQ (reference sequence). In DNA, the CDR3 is TGTGCCAGCAGCTACGCCGGGACAGGGGGTAATGAAAAACTGTTTTTT. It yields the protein CASSYAGTGGNEKLFF.

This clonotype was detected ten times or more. CDR3 sequence (DNA): TGTGCCAGCAGCTTATTCCCCTCCTACGAGCAGTACTTC. It yields the protein CASSLFPSYEQYF. The chain couples TRBV7-3 to TRBJ2-7; D unresolved. Germline loops: CDR1 SGHTA, CDR2 FQGTGA. The CDR3 sequence is 13 residues long. The V end lost 2 bases, the J end lost 0 bases, and 5 bases lay between the germline ends.

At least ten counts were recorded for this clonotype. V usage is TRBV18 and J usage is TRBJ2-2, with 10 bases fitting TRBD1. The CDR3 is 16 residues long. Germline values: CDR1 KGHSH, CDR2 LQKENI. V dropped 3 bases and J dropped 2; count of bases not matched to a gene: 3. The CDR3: CASSPTGGSNTGELFF. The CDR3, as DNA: TGTGCCAGCTCACCGACAGGGGGCTCCAACACCGGGGAGCTGTTTTTT.

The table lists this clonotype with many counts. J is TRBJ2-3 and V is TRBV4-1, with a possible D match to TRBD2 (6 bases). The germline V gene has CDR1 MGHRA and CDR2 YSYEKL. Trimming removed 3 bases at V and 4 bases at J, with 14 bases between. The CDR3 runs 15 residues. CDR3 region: CASSQEGPRADTQYF. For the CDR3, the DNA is TGCGCCAGCAGCCAGGAGGGTCCGAGAGCAGATACGCAGTATTTT.

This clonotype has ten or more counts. CDR3 region: CASKKLVIGTDTQYF. The DNA for the CDR3 is TGTGCCAGCAAGAAACTAGTTATTGGCACAGATACGCAGTATTTT. This sequence joins TRBV6-5 and TRBJ2-3; D is possibly TRBD2 (5 bases). The V gene's germline CDR1 is MNHEY and CDR2 SVGAGI. The CDR3 is made up of 15 amino acids. Trimming took 7 bases from V and 1 from J, leaving 15 bases between them.

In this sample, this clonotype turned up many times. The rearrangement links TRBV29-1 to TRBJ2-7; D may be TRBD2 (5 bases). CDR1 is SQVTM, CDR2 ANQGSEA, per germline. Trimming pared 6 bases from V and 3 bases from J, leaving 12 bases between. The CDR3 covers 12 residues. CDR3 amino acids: CSVLTNLYEQYF. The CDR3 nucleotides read TGCAGCGTCCTGACTAACCTCTACGAGCAGTACTTC.

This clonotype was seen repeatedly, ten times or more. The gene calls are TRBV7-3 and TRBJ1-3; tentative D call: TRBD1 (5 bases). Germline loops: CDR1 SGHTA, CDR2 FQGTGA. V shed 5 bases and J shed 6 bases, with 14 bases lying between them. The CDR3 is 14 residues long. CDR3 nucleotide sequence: TGTGCCAGCAGCCCCGGGCGGGGGGAAAACACCATATATTTT. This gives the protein CASSPGRGENTIYF.

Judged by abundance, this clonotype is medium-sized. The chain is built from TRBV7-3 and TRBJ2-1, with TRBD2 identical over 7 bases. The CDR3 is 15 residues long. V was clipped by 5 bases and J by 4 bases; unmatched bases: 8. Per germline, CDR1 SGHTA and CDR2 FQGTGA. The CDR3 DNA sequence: TGTGCCAGCAGCCCCACGGGCGGGAGATACAATGAGCAGTTCTTC. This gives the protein CASSPTGGRYNEQFF.

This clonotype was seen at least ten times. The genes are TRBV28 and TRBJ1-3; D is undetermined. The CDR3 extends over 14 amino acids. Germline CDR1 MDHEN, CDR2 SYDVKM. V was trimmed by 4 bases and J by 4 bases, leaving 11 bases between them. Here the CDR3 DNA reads TGTGCCAGCAGTTCCCCGGGCGGCGGAAACACCATATATTTT. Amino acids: CASSSPGGGNTIYF.

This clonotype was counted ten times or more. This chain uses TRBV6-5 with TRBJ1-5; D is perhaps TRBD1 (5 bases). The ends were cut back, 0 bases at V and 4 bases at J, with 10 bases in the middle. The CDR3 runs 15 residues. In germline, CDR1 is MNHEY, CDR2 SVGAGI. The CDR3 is CASSYSPGRNQPQHF. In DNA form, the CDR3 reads TGTGCCAGCAGTTACTCGCCAGGGAGAAATCAGCCCCAGCATTTT.

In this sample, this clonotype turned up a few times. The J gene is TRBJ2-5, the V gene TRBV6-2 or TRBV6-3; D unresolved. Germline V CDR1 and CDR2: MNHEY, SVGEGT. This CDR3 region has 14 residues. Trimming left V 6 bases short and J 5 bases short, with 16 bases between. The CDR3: CASRDFSPGETQYF. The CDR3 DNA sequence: TGTGCCAGCAGAGACTTTTCTCCCGGGGAGACCCAGTACTTC.

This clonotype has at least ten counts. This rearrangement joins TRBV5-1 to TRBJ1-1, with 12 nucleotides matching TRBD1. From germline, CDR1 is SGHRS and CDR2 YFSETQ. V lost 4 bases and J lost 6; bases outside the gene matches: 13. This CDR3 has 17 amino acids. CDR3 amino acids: CASSVAGTGGGRAEAFF. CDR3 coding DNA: TGCGCCAGCAGCGTTGCCGGGACAGGGGGCGGTAGGGCTGAAGCTTTCTTT.

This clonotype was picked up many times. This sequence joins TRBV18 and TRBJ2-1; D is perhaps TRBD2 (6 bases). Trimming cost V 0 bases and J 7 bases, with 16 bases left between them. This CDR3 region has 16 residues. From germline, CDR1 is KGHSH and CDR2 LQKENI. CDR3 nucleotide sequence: TGTGCCAGCTCACCACCGAGTCCGGGAGCAAAGAATGAGCAGTTCTTC. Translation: CASSPPSPGAKNEQFF.

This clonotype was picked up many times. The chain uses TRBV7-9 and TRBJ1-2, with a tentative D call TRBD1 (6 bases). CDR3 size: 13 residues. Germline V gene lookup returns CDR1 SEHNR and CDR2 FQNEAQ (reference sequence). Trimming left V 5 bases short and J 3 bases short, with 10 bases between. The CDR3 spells CASSIQGYYGYTF. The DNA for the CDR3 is TGTGCCAGCAGCATCCAGGGGTACTATGGCTACACCTTC.

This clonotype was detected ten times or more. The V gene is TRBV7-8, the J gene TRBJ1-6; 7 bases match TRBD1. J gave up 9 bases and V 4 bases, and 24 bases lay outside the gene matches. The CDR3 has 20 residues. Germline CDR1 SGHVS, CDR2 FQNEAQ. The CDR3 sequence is CASSSRPPRDRVVKGSPLHF. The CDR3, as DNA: TGTGCCAGCAGCTCACGCCCCCCCCGGGACAGAGTAGTAAAAGGTTCACCCCTCCACTTT. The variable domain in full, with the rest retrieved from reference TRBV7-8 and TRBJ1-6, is GAGVSQSPRYKVAKRGQDVALRCDPISGHVSLFWYQQALGQGPEFLTYFQNEAQLDKSGLPSDRFFAERPEGSVSTLKIQRTQQEDSAVYLCASSSRPPRDRVVKGSPLHFGNGTRLTVT.

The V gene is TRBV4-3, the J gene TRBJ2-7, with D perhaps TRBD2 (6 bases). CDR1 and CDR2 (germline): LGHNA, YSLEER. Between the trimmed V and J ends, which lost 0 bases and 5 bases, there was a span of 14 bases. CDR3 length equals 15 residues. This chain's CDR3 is CASSQDRRRADEQYF. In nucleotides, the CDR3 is TGCGCCAGCAGCCAAGACCGAAGGAGGGCCGACGAGCAGTACTTC.

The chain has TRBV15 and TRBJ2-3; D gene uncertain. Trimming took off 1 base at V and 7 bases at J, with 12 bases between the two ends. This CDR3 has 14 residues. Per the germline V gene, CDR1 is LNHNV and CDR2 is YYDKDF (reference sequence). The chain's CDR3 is CATSRAYKSNTQYF. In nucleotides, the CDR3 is TGTGCCACCAGCAGAGCTTATAAGAGTAATACGCAGTATTTT.

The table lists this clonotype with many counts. In DNA, the CDR3 is TGTGCCAGCACCGTGATAGCGGACAGCTTTAGCAATCAGCCCCAGCATTTT. Protein product: CASTVIADSFSNQPQHF. V usage is TRBV6-2 or TRBV6-3 and J usage is TRBJ1-5, with D perhaps matching TRBD1 (6 bases). The CDR3 is 17 amino acids. From germline, CDR1 is MNHEY and CDR2 SVGEGT. V dropped 7 bases and J dropped 0 bases, with 19 bases sitting between them.

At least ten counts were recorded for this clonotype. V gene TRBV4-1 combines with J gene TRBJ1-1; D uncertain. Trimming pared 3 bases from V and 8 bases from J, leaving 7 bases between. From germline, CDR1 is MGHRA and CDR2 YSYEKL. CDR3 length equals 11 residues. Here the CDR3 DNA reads TGCGCCAGCAGCCAGGGAACGGAAGCTTTCTTT. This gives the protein CASSQGTEAFF.

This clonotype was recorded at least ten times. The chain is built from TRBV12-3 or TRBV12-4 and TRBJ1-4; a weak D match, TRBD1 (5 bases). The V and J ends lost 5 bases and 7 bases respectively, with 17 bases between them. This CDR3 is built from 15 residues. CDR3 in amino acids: CASSPMGWGGEKLFF. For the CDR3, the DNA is TGTGCCAGCAGTCCAATGGGCTGGGGGGGTGAAAAACTGTTTTTT.

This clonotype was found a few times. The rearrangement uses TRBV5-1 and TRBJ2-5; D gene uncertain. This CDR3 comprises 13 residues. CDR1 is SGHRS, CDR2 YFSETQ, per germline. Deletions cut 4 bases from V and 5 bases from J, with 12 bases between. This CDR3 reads CASSTQQWETQYF. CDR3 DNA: TGCGCCAGCAGCACCCAACAGTGGGAGACCCAGTACTTC.